This T cell receptor beta chain originates from a study of blood T cell repertoires in COVID-19. At the level of the study: PBMCs, B-cell-depleted T cells, or T cells were the source of the cDNA or gDNA that made up the material.

Original processing methods: How many nucleated cells were present was estimated from reference gene primer amplification. Clones were sequenced by immunoSEQ multiplex PCR, and TCRdb holds only the in-frame ones, with some missing. That table is the source of V, J and clone size, and D and trimming were worked out from the DNA. The table has about 120,000 clones, around 85% seen once. V was cut by 0 bases and J by 2 bases, with 18 bases left in between. The CDR3 has 18 amino acids. The sample was peripheral blood. This chain connects TRBV23-1 to TRBJ2-3; D may be TRBD2 (6 bases). Being an ORF, TRBV23-1 has a function that is uncertain. The TCR comes from a man between 60 and 70 years old with acute or convalescent COVID-19. In DNA form, the CDR3 reads TGCGCCAGCAGTCAATCTGGCCTAGGAGGGTTTGTCACAGATACGCAGTATTTT. Translating it yields CASSQSGLGGFVTDTQYF.